Following are 20 T cell receptor beta chains from one sample sequenced in a study of blood T cell repertoires in COVID-19. Sequencing was performed with immunoSEQ multiplex PCR; in TCRdb, only in-frame clones are kept and a portion is missing. Among about 96,000 clones, around nine tenths were seen once, and the ten largest hold about 4%. What was sequenced was peripheral blood. These TCRs come from a human donor with COVID-19, enrolled during active disease. The donor label of this sample is uncertain.

The chain uses TRBV12-2 and TRBJ1-5; the table assigns TRBD1, which was not confirmed against the DNA. TRBV12-2 is a known pseudogene. CDR3 size: 16 residues. The CDR3 DNA reads TGTGCAAGTCGCTTATCCCGGACAGCTAGCAATCAGCCCCAGCATTTT. Protein sequence: CASRLSRTASNQPQHF.

The chain has TRBV10-1 and TRBJ1-3; D unclear. The CDR3 length is 13 residues. CDR1 WNHNN and CDR2 SYGVQD come from the germline V gene (reference sequence). V was cut by 3 bases and J by 0 bases, with 3 bases left in between. CDR3 sequence: CASSDFSGNTIYF. The CDR3 DNA reads as TGCGCCAGCAGTGACTTCTCTGGAAACACCATATATTTT.

The chain links TRBV6-5 to TRBJ1-2; no clear D gene. Germline V gene lookup returns CDR1 MNHEY and CDR2 SVGAGI. The CDR3 spans 13 residues. Trimming left V 2 bases short and J 8 bases short, with 12 bases between. The CDR3 here is CASSYEASGGYTF. In DNA, the CDR3 is TGTGCCAGCAGTTACGAGGCATCGGGAGGCTACACCTTC.

The chain recombines TRBV25-1 with TRBJ1-1, with D maybe TRBD1 (6 bases). Germline CDR1 MGHDK, CDR2 SYGVNS. The CDR3 loop spans 13 amino acids. Trimming stripped 3 bases from V and 5 bases from J, with 10 bases between. The CDR3, as DNA: TGTGCCAGCAGTGAGGGGGCAGAAACTGAAGCTTTCTTT. It encodes CASSEGAETEAFF.

The chain employs TRBV18 and TRBJ1-1; 9 positions match TRBD1. With 4 bases clipped from V and 3 bases from J, the junction kept 9 bases outside the gene matches. Germline V gene lookup returns CDR1 KGHSH and CDR2 LQKENI. The CDR3 has 16 amino acids. CDR3 DNA sequence: TGTGCCAGCTCACTACTACAGGGGGCGGCGGACACTGAAGCTTTCTTT. This encodes CASSLLQGAADTEAFF.

The chain joins TRBV7-2 to TRBJ1-1; D might be TRBD1 (5 bases). The length of the CDR3 is 14 residues. CDR1 is SGHTA, CDR2 FQGNSA, per germline. Trimming pared 1 base from V and 5 bases from J, leaving 11 bases between. DNA of the CDR3: TGTGCCAGCAGCTTAGTGGGGGGTTGGACTGAAGCTTTCTTT. Encoded protein: CASSLVGGWTEAFF.

The chain uses TRBV27 and TRBJ1-2; 9 positions match TRBD1. This CDR3 region has 14 residues. The V segment lost 5 bases and the J segment 5 bases; nucleotides outside the gene matches: 6. Germline CDR1 reads MNHEY; CDR2 reads SMNVEV (reference sequence). The CDR3 here is CASSPRDRAYGYTF. CDR3 bases: TGTGCCAGCAGTCCCCGGGACAGGGCGTATGGCTACACCTTC.

The V and J genes are TRBV5-1 and TRBJ2-3; D is possibly TRBD2 (6 bases). With 0 bases removed from V and 1 base from J, the gap between germline ends came to 12 bases. The CDR3 is made up of 16 amino acids. CDR1 and CDR2 (germline): SGHRS, YFSETQ. The CDR3 DNA reads as TGCGCCAGCAGCTTGGACGGGGAGGTCGGCACAGATACGCAGTATTTT. Protein: CASSLDGEVGTDTQYF.

The rearrangement links TRBV5-1 to TRBJ2-5; 11 nucleotides line up with TRBD1. The length of the CDR3 is 15 residues. Germline V gene data show CDR1 as SGHRS and CDR2 as YFSETQ. Trimming took 4 bases from V and 4 from J; bases not matched to a gene: 6. The CDR3, as DNA: TGCGCCAGCAGCGCGCCGGGACAGGGGGGAGAGACCCAGTACTTC. Its translation is CASSAPGQGGETQYF.

The rearrangement links TRBV29-1 to TRBJ2-3; TRBD2 matches at 9 bases. Germline V gene lookup returns CDR1 SQVTM and CDR2 ANQGSEA. The CDR3 sequence is 13 residues long. Trimming removed 4 bases from V and 5 bases from J; junction bases left unmatched: 4. The CDR3 DNA sequence: TGCAGCGTTGCCCTAGCGGGAATAGATACGCAGTATTTT. It is translated as CSVALAGIDTQYF.

The CDR3 region is CASSSGPSETQYF. In DNA form, the CDR3 reads TGTGCCAGCAGCTCAGGGCCGAGCGAGACCCAGTACTTC. The chain employs TRBV7-6 and TRBJ2-5; possibly TRBD1 for D (5 bases). Germline V lookup: CDR1 SGHVS, CDR2 FNYEAQ. The V end was cut by 4 bases, the J end by 5 bases, with 11 bases between. CDR3 size: 13 residues.

This chain uses TRBV4-1 with TRBJ1-2; a possible D gene is TRBD1 (5 bases). Germline V gene lookup returns CDR1 MGHRA and CDR2 YSYEKL. Deletions cut 4 bases from V and 8 bases from J, with 20 bases between. The CDR3 runs to 15 residues. The CDR3 loop is CASSRFPKGLGGYTF. CDR3 sequence (DNA): TGCGCCAGCAGCCGTTTTCCGAAGGGGCTTGGAGGCTACACCTTC.

The chain joins TRBV7-2 to TRBJ1-2; no clear D gene. Germline CDR1 SGHTA, CDR2 FQGNSA. Trimming took off 3 bases at V and 8 bases at J, with 16 bases between the two ends. This CDR3 is built from 14 residues. The CDR3 here is CASSFYRLEQGYTF. The CDR3 DNA sequence: TGTGCCAGCAGCTTTTATAGACTGGAGCAAGGCTACACCTTC.

The chain employs TRBV6-6 and TRBJ1-2; the D is unclear. CDR3 length equals 15 residues. V was cut by 7 bases and J by 7 bases, with 22 bases left in between. In germline, CDR1 is MNHNY, CDR2 SVGAGI (reference sequence). The CDR3 DNA reads TGTGCCAGCACTTGGCAGGACCGCGCTGAGGGTGGCTACACCTTC. Protein: CASTWQDRAEGGYTF.

The V gene is TRBV7-9, the J gene TRBJ2-7, with 9 nucleotides matching TRBD1. Germline loops: CDR1 SEHNR, CDR2 FQNEAQ (reference sequence). The CDR3 has 13 amino acids. The ends lost 5 bases at V and 3 bases at J; junction bases unmatched: 2. CDR3 coding DNA: TGTGCCAGCAGCCCGGGACAGGGCTACGAGCAGTACTTC. This codes for CASSPGQGYEQYF.

The chain is built from TRBV5-1 and TRBJ1-5; TRBD1 agrees at 8 bases. The germline V gene encodes CDR1 SGHRS and CDR2 YFSETQ. This CDR3 is built from 14 residues. Trimming at V came to 2 bases and at J to 7 bases, leaving 5 bases not matched to a gene. The CDR3 DNA is TGCGCCAGCAGCTTCGGACAGGGAGGGCAGCCCCAGCATTTT. Its protein product is CASSFGQGGQPQHF.

The chain has TRBV5-1 and TRBJ2-1; D possibly corresponds to TRBD2 (8 bases). The length of the CDR3 is 16 residues. The V and J ends lost 0 bases and 8 bases respectively, with 18 bases between them. The germline V gene encodes CDR1 SGHRS and CDR2 YFSETQ. The CDR3 protein is CASSLDGGGTVDEQFF. The CDR3 region has the DNA TGCGCCAGCAGCTTGGATGGCGGGGGGACAGTGGATGAGCAGTTCTTC.

This clone was seen more than once but under ten times. Other DNA sequences in the same sample also yield this CDR3. The chain recombines TRBV6-2 or TRBV6-3 with TRBJ2-2; D ambiguous. CDR1 MNHEY and CDR2 SVGEGT come from the germline V gene. Trimming cost V 2 bases and J 1 base, with 5 bases left between them. The CDR3 extends over 14 amino acids. CDR3: CASSYGRNTGELFF. The CDR3 coding sequence is TGTGCCAGCAGTTACGGCAGGAACACCGGGGAGCTGTTTTTT.

The rearrangement uses TRBV7-9 and TRBJ1-2; a weak D match, TRBD1 (5 bases). Germline V CDR1 and CDR2: SEHNR, FQNEAQ (reference sequence). This CDR3 has 11 amino acids. Trimming shortened V by 5 bases and J by 9 bases, and 10 bases separated the two germline ends. For the CDR3, the DNA is TGTGCCAGCAGCCGGACATTGAGCTACACCTTC. Encoded protein: CASSRTLSYTF.

This clone was counted once. The chain couples TRBV15 to TRBJ1-4, with unresolved D. CDR1 and CDR2 (germline): LNHNV, YYDKDF (reference sequence). The CDR3 covers 13 residues. V gave up 5 bases and J gave up 11 bases, with 15 bases separating them. The CDR3 here is CATSDASAAKLFF. In DNA form, the CDR3 reads TGTGCCACCAGCGACGCGAGTGCGGCCAAACTGTTTTTT.